This is a list of T cell receptor beta chains from one sample in a study of follicular helper T cells after annual influenza vaccination. The method was immunoSEQ multiplex PCR; TCRdb's version includes in-frame clones alone and lacks a portion of them. The sample comprises around 5,300 clones, over 85% of which are singletons, and 1.1% to 1.5% rests with the top ten. The sample was CXCR5+ CD38- circulating T follicular helper cells from blood, taken 7 days after influenza vaccination. The receptors derive from an adult who received the influenza vaccine. Both conserved end residues are part of each CDR3. The D gene is left open where the match is weak. A row's size may be missing; if present it is once, few, many or a size class.

j_call: TRBJ1-6
clone_size: -
d_call: TRBD1
v_call: TRBV25-1
cdr3_nt: TGTGCCAGCAGTGATCGACAGGGCCATAATTCACCCCTCCACTTT
cdr3_aa: CASSDRQGHNSPLHF

j_call: TRBJ1-6
clone_size: -
d_call: -
v_call: TRBV30
cdr3_nt: TGTGCCTGGTCGGGAGACCCATCACCCCTCCACTTT
cdr3_aa: CAWSGDPSPLHF

j_call: TRBJ1-5
clone_size: -
d_call: -
v_call: TRBV7-8
cdr3_nt: TGTGCCAGCAGCCCGGGAACGGGGGGCAATCAGCCCCAGCATTTT
cdr3_aa: CASSPGTGGNQPQHF

j_call: TRBJ2-1
clone_size: -
d_call: TRBD2
v_call: TRBV28
cdr3_nt: TGTGCCAGCAAAACAGTCGTAGCGGGAGGGCCCTCCCTATCCTACAATGAGCAATTCTTC
cdr3_aa: CASKTVVAGGPSLSYNEQFF

j_call: TRBJ2-1
clone_size: once
d_call: TRBD2
v_call: TRBV19
cdr3_nt: TGTGCCAGTAGACTAGCGGGAGGGCCCTACAATGAGCAGTTCTTC
cdr3_aa: CASRLAGGPYNEQFF

j_call: TRBJ2-1
clone_size: -
d_call: TRBD2
v_call: TRBV7-9
cdr3_nt: TGTGCCAGCAGCGCCCGGACTAGCGGGGGGGACGAGCAGTTCTTC
cdr3_aa: CASSARTSGGDEQFF

j_call: TRBJ1-6
clone_size: once
d_call: -
v_call: TRBV19
cdr3_nt: TGTGCCAGTAGTTCGGGTGTCTCCTATAATTCACCCCTCCACTTT
cdr3_aa: CASSSGVSYNSPLHF

j_call: TRBJ2-7
clone_size: -
d_call: -
v_call: TRBV28
cdr3_nt: TGTGCCAGCAGAACCGGGACAAGGGGAGCCTACGAGCAGTACTTC
cdr3_aa: CASRTGTRGAYEQYF

j_call: TRBJ1-2
clone_size: -
d_call: -
v_call: TRBV7-9
cdr3_nt: TGTGCCAGCAGCCGTCGGACAGCGAACTATGGCTACACCTTC
cdr3_aa: CASSRRTANYGYTF

j_call: TRBJ1-3
clone_size: -
d_call: -
v_call: TRBV2
cdr3_nt: TGTGCCAGCAGTGCGGGGGGAGGAAACACCATATATTTT
cdr3_aa: CASSAGGGNTIYF

j_call: TRBJ1-2
clone_size: -
d_call: TRBD1
v_call: TRBV18
cdr3_nt: TGTGCCAGCTCACTTACGGGGCGGGGAAACAGGGGCTCTTTCGATGGCTACACCTTC
cdr3_aa: CASSLTGRGNRGSFDGYTF

j_call: TRBJ1-2
clone_size: -
d_call: -
v_call: TRBV29-1
cdr3_nt: TGCAGCGCCGGAGGGCAGAACTATGGCTACACCTTC
cdr3_aa: CSAGGQNYGYTF

j_call: TRBJ2-2
clone_size: once
d_call: -
v_call: TRBV5-1
cdr3_nt: TGCGCCAGCAGCTTGGGAGGAGGGGGCTACTCCGGGGAGCTGTTTTTT
cdr3_aa: CASSLGGGGYSGELFF

j_call: TRBJ2-2
clone_size: -
d_call: TRBD1
v_call: TRBV11-1
cdr3_nt: TGTGCCAGCAGCATACTGACAGGGACCGGGGAGCTGTTTTTT
cdr3_aa: CASSILTGTGELFF

j_call: TRBJ2-7
clone_size: -
d_call: TRBD2
v_call: TRBV5-8
cdr3_nt: TGTGCCAGCAGCCCGGGGCGGGGGAACTCCTACGAGCAGTACTTC
cdr3_aa: CASSPGRGNSYEQYF

j_call: TRBJ1-1
clone_size: -
d_call: -
v_call: TRBV18
cdr3_nt: TGTGCCAGCTCACCAGGGGAGGTGAACACTGAAGCTTTCTTT
cdr3_aa: CASSPGEVNTEAFF

j_call: TRBJ2-7
clone_size: -
d_call: TRBD1
v_call: TRBV11-2
cdr3_nt: TGTGCCAGCAGCTTAGACCGAAGACAGGGGGTAGGAAACGAGCAGTACTTC
cdr3_aa: CASSLDRRQGVGNEQYF

j_call: TRBJ1-6
clone_size: -
d_call: -
v_call: TRBV6-5
cdr3_nt: TGTGCCAGCAGCCGACAGGATAATTCACCCCTCCACTTT
cdr3_aa: CASSRQDNSPLHF

j_call: TRBJ2-6
clone_size: -
d_call: -
v_call: TRBV18
cdr3_nt: TGTGCCAGCTCACCATGGGGGGCTGGGGCCAACGTCCTGACTTTC
cdr3_aa: CASSPWGAGANVLTF

j_call: TRBJ2-5
clone_size: -
d_call: -
v_call: TRBV11-2
cdr3_nt: TGTGCCAGCAGCTTAGATCTCAGGCCCGAGACCCAGTACTTC
cdr3_aa: CASSLDLRPETQYF

j_call: TRBJ1-5
clone_size: -
d_call: TRBD1
v_call: TRBV5-3
cdr3_nt: TGTGCCAGAAGCTCCTCCGGGACAGGTAGCAATCAGCCCCAGCATTTT
cdr3_aa: CARSSSGTGSNQPQHF

j_call: TRBJ1-5
clone_size: once
d_call: -
v_call: TRBV19
cdr3_nt: TGTGCCAGTAGTCAACAGGAAGGCAATCAGCCCCAGCATTTT
cdr3_aa: CASSQQEGNQPQHF

j_call: TRBJ2-2
clone_size: once
d_call: TRBD1
v_call: TRBV19
cdr3_nt: TGTGCCACCACGGACAGGAAGAACACCGGGGAGCTGTTTTTT
cdr3_aa: CATTDRKNTGELFF

j_call: TRBJ2-3
clone_size: -
d_call: -
v_call: TRBV28
cdr3_nt: TGTGCCAGCAGTCAGGGTGGTCCCACAGATACGCAGTATTTT
cdr3_aa: CASSQGGPTDTQYF

j_call: TRBJ2-7
clone_size: -
d_call: TRBD1
v_call: TRBV7-2
cdr3_nt: TGTGCCAGCAGTTACAGGGGCGCGGGCCCGACCCACGAGCAGTACTTC
cdr3_aa: CASSYRGAGPTHEQYF

j_call: TRBJ1-5
clone_size: -
d_call: -
v_call: TRBV2
cdr3_nt: TGTGCCAGCAGCGCTCTAAGTAGCAATCAGCCCCAGCATTTT
cdr3_aa: CASSALSSNQPQHF

j_call: TRBJ2-7
clone_size: -
d_call: TRBD1
v_call: TRBV2
cdr3_nt: TGTGCCAGCAGACCTCACAGGGGCAGTAGCTACGAGCAGTACTTC
cdr3_aa: CASRPHRGSSYEQYF

j_call: TRBJ2-4
clone_size: -
d_call: -
v_call: TRBV4-1
cdr3_nt: TGCGCCAGCAGCCAAGATGGTCTCAGGGGTCGAGGAAACATTCAGTACTTC
cdr3_aa: CASSQDGLRGRGNIQYF

j_call: TRBJ1-6
clone_size: -
d_call: -
v_call: TRBV6-5
cdr3_nt: TGTGCCAGCAGACGGACAGTAGACAATTCACCCCTCCACTTT
cdr3_aa: CASRRTVDNSPLHF

j_call: TRBJ2-5
clone_size: -
d_call: -
v_call: TRBV6-5
cdr3_nt: TGTGCCAGCAGCCGCACAGGGATCCAAGAGACCCAGTACTTC
cdr3_aa: CASSRTGIQETQYF

j_call: TRBJ1-1
clone_size: -
d_call: -
v_call: TRBV4-1
cdr3_nt: TGCGCCAGCAGCCAAGATGTCCGGTTCACTGAAGCTTTCTTT
cdr3_aa: CASSQDVRFTEAFF

j_call: TRBJ1-5
clone_size: -
d_call: -
v_call: TRBV7-6
cdr3_nt: TGTGCCAGCAGCTTAGGACACAATCAGCCCCAGCATTTT
cdr3_aa: CASSLGHNQPQHF

j_call: TRBJ1-1
clone_size: -
d_call: -
v_call: TRBV2
cdr3_nt: TGTGCCAGCAGTGAGGGGACTGGGAACACTGAAGCTTTCTTT
cdr3_aa: CASSEGTGNTEAFF

j_call: TRBJ1-6
clone_size: -
d_call: -
v_call: TRBV2
cdr3_nt: TGTGCCAGCACCGGGGTTAATTCACCCCTCCACTTT
cdr3_aa: CASTGVNSPLHF

j_call: TRBJ1-1
clone_size: -
d_call: -
v_call: TRBV7-9
cdr3_nt: TGTGCCAGCAGCTTAGGTGGTCAGGGTTCCAAACCTGACACTGAAGCTTTCTTT
cdr3_aa: CASSLGGQGSKPDTEAFF

j_call: TRBJ1-2
clone_size: -
d_call: TRBD1
v_call: TRBV6-5
cdr3_nt: TGTGCCAGCAGGCTCGACAGGGGAGGTGGCTACACCTTC
cdr3_aa: CASRLDRGGGYTF

j_call: TRBJ1-2
clone_size: -
d_call: -
v_call: TRBV11-2
cdr3_nt: TGTGCCAGCAGCGTAAACAGGGTAACCTATGGCTACACCTTC
cdr3_aa: CASSVNRVTYGYTF

j_call: TRBJ2-5
clone_size: -
d_call: TRBD1
v_call: TRBV6-4
cdr3_nt: TGTGCCAGCAGTGACCCTAAAAAGATAGGACAGGGAGGTGGGGAGACCCAGTACTTC
cdr3_aa: CASSDPKKIGQGGGETQYF

j_call: TRBJ2-1
clone_size: -
d_call: -
v_call: TRBV7-2
cdr3_nt: TGTGCCAGCAGCCAGGGATGGGGCAATGAGCAGTTCTTC
cdr3_aa: CASSQGWGNEQFF

j_call: TRBJ1-1
clone_size: -
d_call: -
v_call: TRBV6-1
cdr3_nt: TGTGCCAGCGGGACTAATACAGGGTGGGCTTTCTTT
cdr3_aa: CASGTNTGWAFF

j_call: TRBJ1-5
clone_size: -
d_call: TRBD1
v_call: TRBV28
cdr3_nt: TGTGCCAGCAGCTCCGACAGGGCGCCCCAGCATTTT
cdr3_aa: CASSSDRAPQHF

j_call: TRBJ2-1
clone_size: once
d_call: -
v_call: TRBV7-2
cdr3_nt: TGTGCCAGCAGCCCCCCCGTGCGGGATGGTGAGCAGTTCTTC
cdr3_aa: CASSPPVRDGEQFF

j_call: TRBJ1-5
clone_size: -
d_call: -
v_call: TRBV18
cdr3_nt: TGTGCCAGCTCACCCGGGGGGACTCATCAGCCCCAGCATTTT
cdr3_aa: CASSPGGTHQPQHF

j_call: TRBJ2-2
clone_size: -
d_call: TRBD2
v_call: TRBV10-2
cdr3_nt: TGCGCCGGGAGGGACTTTAACACCGGGGAGCTGTTTTTT
cdr3_aa: CAGRDFNTGELFF

j_call: TRBJ1-6
clone_size: -
d_call: -
v_call: TRBV9
cdr3_nt: TGTGCCAGCAGCTTGTCAGGGATAAATAATTCACCCCTCCACTTT
cdr3_aa: CASSLSGINNSPLHF

j_call: TRBJ1-2
clone_size: -
d_call: -
v_call: TRBV5-1
cdr3_nt: TGCGCCAGCAGGACAGGACAAGATTATGGCTACACCTTC
cdr3_aa: CASRTGQDYGYTF

j_call: TRBJ2-3
clone_size: -
d_call: TRBD2
v_call: TRBV6-1
cdr3_nt: TGTGCCAGCAGATCTCGGGACTACCACACAGATACGCAGTATTTT
cdr3_aa: CASRSRDYHTDTQYF

j_call: TRBJ2-7
clone_size: once
d_call: -
v_call: TRBV7-2
cdr3_nt: TGTGCCAGCAGCTTAGGGGGCCCCTACGAGCAGTACTTC
cdr3_aa: CASSLGGPYEQYF

j_call: TRBJ2-2
clone_size: -
d_call: -
v_call: TRBV30
cdr3_nt: TGTGCCTGGACTACCGGGAACACCGGGGAGCTGTTTTTT
cdr3_aa: CAWTTGNTGELFF

j_call: TRBJ2-1
clone_size: -
d_call: TRBD2
v_call: TRBV6-1
cdr3_nt: TGTGCCAGCATGGCGGGGGGGAGCTCCTACAATGAGCAGTTCTTC
cdr3_aa: CASMAGGSSYNEQFF

j_call: TRBJ2-3
clone_size: -
d_call: TRBD2
v_call: TRBV7-6
cdr3_nt: TGTGCCAGCAGCTCCCCAAGCGGGGTGGGGGATACGCAGTATTTT
cdr3_aa: CASSSPSGVGDTQYF

j_call: TRBJ2-3
clone_size: -
d_call: TRBD2
v_call: TRBV27
cdr3_nt: TGTGCCACCCGGGACTATCGGGCAGATACGCAGTATTTT
cdr3_aa: CATRDYRADTQYF

j_call: TRBJ2-7
clone_size: -
d_call: TRBD1
v_call: TRBV6-1
cdr3_nt: TGTGCCAGCCGGGACAGCTTTTCCTACGAGCAGTACTTC
cdr3_aa: CASRDSFSYEQYF

j_call: TRBJ2-7
clone_size: -
d_call: TRBD2
v_call: TRBV2
cdr3_nt: TGTGCCAGCAGGCCGGGACTAGCGGGGGGCTCCTACGAGCAGTACTTC
cdr3_aa: CASRPGLAGGSYEQYF

j_call: TRBJ1-4
clone_size: -
d_call: TRBD1
v_call: TRBV2
cdr3_nt: TGTGCCAGCAGTCAGGGACAGGGATCAGGAGAAAAACTGTTTTTT
cdr3_aa: CASSQGQGSGEKLFF

j_call: TRBJ2-7
clone_size: -
d_call: -
v_call: TRBV4-2
cdr3_nt: TGTGCCAGCAGCCAAGTAGTAGCTGAAGCTTCCCACGAGCAGTACTTC
cdr3_aa: CASSQVVAEASHEQYF

j_call: TRBJ1-5
clone_size: -
d_call: -
v_call: TRBV5-4
cdr3_nt: TGTGCCAGCAGCTTGGGGGGGGGCAATCAGCCCCAGCATTTT
cdr3_aa: CASSLGGGNQPQHF